The sequence of this TCR beta chain was determined in a study of PD-1 blockade in classical Hodgkin lymphoma. Study outcomes and limitations: Before treatment, complete responders showed about the same diversity as newly diagnosed patients.

Libraries were prepared by immunoSEQ multiplex PCR; TCRdb keeps only in-frame clonotypes and omits some of them. The sample includes roughly 56,000 clones, nearly 90% of them seen just once. Concerning this clone itself: The target antigen is unknown.

V was clipped by 3 bases and J by 1 base, with 6 bases between them. CDR1 is MRHNA, CDR2 SNTAGT, per germline. The CDR3 is 13 amino acids. Time point defined: cycle 4 day 1 (C4D1), after five to seven weeks of nivolumab. All patients relapsed after autologous stem cell transplantation, and brentuximab vedotin exposure varied. Complete response, partial response or progressive disease were the best responses. This specimen consisted of peripheral blood mononuclear cells (PBMCs), obtained before the fourth cycle of nivolumab. This TCR derives from a human donor with classical Hodgkin lymphoma. The rearrangement links TRBV6-4 to TRBJ1-1; D may be TRBD1 (5 bases). The CDR3: CASSEQENTEAFF. CDR3 sequence (DNA): TGTGCCAGCAGTGAACAGGAGAACACTGAAGCTTTCTTT.